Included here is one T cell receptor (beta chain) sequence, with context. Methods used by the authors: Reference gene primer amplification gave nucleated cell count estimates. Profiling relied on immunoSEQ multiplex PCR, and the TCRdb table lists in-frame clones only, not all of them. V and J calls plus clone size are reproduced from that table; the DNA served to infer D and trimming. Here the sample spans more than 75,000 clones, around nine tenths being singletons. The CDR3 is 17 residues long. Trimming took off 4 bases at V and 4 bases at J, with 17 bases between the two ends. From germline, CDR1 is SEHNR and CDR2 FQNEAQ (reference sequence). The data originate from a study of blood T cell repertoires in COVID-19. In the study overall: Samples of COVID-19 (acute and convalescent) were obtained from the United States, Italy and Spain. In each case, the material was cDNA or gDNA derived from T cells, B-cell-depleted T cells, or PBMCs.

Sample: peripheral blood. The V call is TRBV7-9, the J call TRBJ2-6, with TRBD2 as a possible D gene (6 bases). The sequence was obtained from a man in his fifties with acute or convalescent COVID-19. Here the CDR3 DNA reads TGTGCCAGCAGCTGGCCCCAGGGACTGGGGGGGGCCAACGTCCTGACTTTC. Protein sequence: CASSWPQGLGGANVLTF.